One sample yielded the 29 T cell receptor beta chains listed below, sequenced in a study of blood T cell repertoires in COVID-19. TCRdb's table, derived via immunoSEQ multiplex PCR, lists solely in-frame clones and lacks some. Of under 150,000 clones listed, less than 80% are singletons. The specimen was peripheral blood. These receptor sequences come from a woman older than 75 with active or convalescent COVID-19.

In this sample, this clone turned up many times. The gene calls are TRBV5-1 and TRBJ2-5, with TRBD1 matching over 8 bases. J gave up 1 base and V 4 bases, and 12 bases lay outside the gene matches. The CDR3 is 17 residues long. The germline V gene has CDR1 SGHRS and CDR2 YFSETQ. The CDR3 region has the DNA TGCGCCAGCAGCCTGGGGCGTCTTACAGGGGGCCAAGAGACCCAGTACTTC. It specifies CASSLGRLTGGQETQYF.

The gene calls are TRBV19 and TRBJ1-2; 10 positions match TRBD1. This CDR3 has 13 amino acids. Germline values: CDR1 LNHDA, CDR2 SQIVND (reference sequence). V gave up 10 bases and J gave up 8 bases; unmatched junction bases: 10. The CDR3 is CATATGGGVGYTF. Here the CDR3 DNA reads TGTGCCACCGCGACAGGGGGCGGCGTGGGCTACACCTTC.

The rearrangement uses TRBV7-3 and TRBJ2-1; 10 positions agree with TRBD2. With 1 base clipped from V and 7 bases from J, the junction kept 4 bases outside the gene matches. CDR3 length equals 15 residues. Germline V gene sequence: CDR1 SGHTA, CDR2 FQGTGA. Written as DNA, the CDR3 is TGTGCCAGCAGCTTAATGGTTAGCGGGGGGAATGAGCAGTTCTTC. It specifies CASSLMVSGGNEQFF.

This clone was seen only once. Here the CDR3 reads CAITGSLNTEAFF. The CDR3 DNA follows: TGTGCCATTACAGGGTCATTGAACACTGAAGCTTTCTTT. J is TRBJ1-1 and V is TRBV6-6; tentative D call: TRBD1 (6 bases). The CDR3 runs to 13 residues. V shed 10 bases and J shed 0 bases, with 12 bases lying between them. Germline V gene data show CDR1 as MNHNY and CDR2 as SVGAGI (reference sequence).

The chain carries TRBV5-1 and TRBJ2-1; D perhaps matches TRBD1 (6 bases). CDR1 and CDR2 (germline): SGHRS, YFSETQ. V dropped 3 bases and J dropped 0 bases, with 10 bases sitting between them. The CDR3 is 15 amino acids. CDR3 amino acids: CASSSRGVSYNEQFF. CDR3 sequence (DNA): TGCGCCAGCAGCTCCAGGGGAGTCTCCTACAATGAGCAGTTCTTC.

The rearrangement joins TRBV19 to TRBJ2-7; TRBD1 matches at 9 bases. This CDR3 comprises 13 residues. V lost 7 bases, J lost 2 bases, and 3 bases stayed unmatched. In germline, CDR1 is LNHDA, CDR2 SQIVND (reference sequence). In nucleotides, the CDR3 is TGTGCCAGTAAGGGGACAGGGCCCTACGAGCAGTACTTC. This sequence encodes CASKGTGPYEQYF.

The genes are TRBV4-3 and TRBJ1-2; no definite D call. CDR1 and CDR2 (germline): LGHNA, YSLEER. CDR3 length: 11 residues. Trimming cost V 1 base and J 8 bases, with 5 bases left between them. CDR3 loop: CASSQGGGYTF. CDR3 nucleotides: TGCGCCAGCAGCCAAGGAGGGGGCTACACCTTC.

The chain recombines TRBV7-3 with TRBJ2-5, with 12 bases matching TRBD2. The V gene's germline CDR1 is SGHTA and CDR2 FQGTGA. V shed 4 bases and J 3 bases; nucleotides not matched to a gene: 3. This CDR3 is 15 amino acids long. The CDR3 DNA is TGTGCCAGCAGCTGGACTAGCGGGAAAGAAGAGACCCAGTACTTC. This gives the protein CASSWTSGKEETQYF.

The chain is built from TRBV2 and TRBJ2-3; D is possibly TRBD2 (6 bases). The CDR3 covers 17 residues. Germline V lookup: CDR1 SNHLY, CDR2 FYNNEI. V lost 3 bases, J lost 1 base, and 17 bases lay in between. This chain's CDR3 is CASSENPPGGGTDTQYF. The DNA of the CDR3 is TGTGCCAGCAGTGAGAACCCCCCGGGCGGGGGCACAGATACGCAGTATTTT.

V usage is TRBV9 and J usage is TRBJ1-1; 7 nucleotides agree with TRBD1. This CDR3 region has 15 residues. J lost 5 bases, V lost 0 bases, and 7 bases had no gene match. Per germline, CDR1 SGDLS and CDR2 YYNGEE. The DNA for the CDR3 is TGTGCCAGCAGCGTAGACCAGGGGGTGGGGACTGAAGCTTTCTTT. Amino acids: CASSVDQGVGTEAFF.

The V gene is TRBV11-2, the J gene TRBJ1-1; D may be TRBD1 (6 bases). V lost 5 bases and J 1 base, leaving 14 bases between the germline ends. From germline, CDR1 is SGHAT and CDR2 FQNNGV. This CDR3 has 15 amino acids. The CDR3, as DNA: TGTGCCAGCAGCCCACAGGGACGGACGAACACTGAAGCTTTCTTT. This codes for CASSPQGRTNTEAFF.

V gene TRBV27 combines with J gene TRBJ1-1; 12 nucleotides align to TRBD1. The CDR3 consists of 16 residues. V was pared by 6 bases and J by 5 bases, with 10 bases of the junction left unmatched. CDR1 and CDR2 (germline): MNHEY, SMNVEV (reference sequence). The CDR3: CASRLLGQGAFTEAFF. The CDR3 DNA follows: TGTGCCAGCAGGTTGCTGGGACAGGGGGCATTTACTGAAGCTTTCTTT.

The chain couples TRBV7-5 to TRBJ2-5; TRBD2 is the table's D call, not checked against the DNA. TRBV7-5 corresponds to a pseudogene. This CDR3 spans 17 amino acids. In DNA, the CDR3 is TGTGTCAGAACCTATCCGGCGGAACGGGGGAGCCCAGAGACCCAGTACTTC. Protein sequence: CVRTYPAERGSPETQYF.

The rearrangement joins TRBV30 to TRBJ2-1, with a weak D call TRBD2 (6 bases). This CDR3 is built from 14 residues. The V end lost 4 bases, the J end lost 0 bases, and 10 bases lay between the germline ends. The germline gives CDR1 GTSNPN, CDR2 SVGIG (reference sequence). The CDR3 reads CAWTRGSSYNEQFF. The CDR3 bases are TGTGCCTGGACCCGGGGGAGCTCCTACAATGAGCAGTTCTTC.

This clone was seen only a few times. This chain connects TRBV2 to TRBJ1-5; no definite D call. The CDR3 has 14 residues. CDR1 is SNHLY, CDR2 FYNNEI, per germline. The V and J ends lost 4 bases and 2 bases respectively, with 9 bases between them. CDR3 residues: CASSADNRNQPQHF. The CDR3, as DNA: TGTGCCAGCAGTGCCGACAATCGCAATCAGCCCCAGCATTTT.

The chain uses TRBV12-5 and TRBJ2-7, with TRBD1 matching 7 bases. Germline V gives CDR1 LGHNT, CDR2 FRNRAP. This CDR3 has 15 amino acids. The ends lost 6 bases at V and 4 bases at J; junction bases unmatched: 12. CDR3: CASGPGGRGKYEQYF. The DNA for the CDR3 is TGTGCTAGTGGCCCCGGCGGCAGGGGGAAGTACGAGCAGTACTTC.

This clone was observed a handful of times. The rearrangement links TRBV5-6 to TRBJ1-6, with D perhaps TRBD1 (5 bases). Looked up from germline, CDR1 is SGHDT and CDR2 is YYEEEE. V shed 2 bases and J shed 1 base, with 10 bases lying between them. This CDR3 is 16 amino acids long. CDR3 amino acids: CASSFKGQSYNSPLHF. CDR3 nucleotide sequence: TGTGCCAGCAGCTTTAAGGGGCAATCCTATAATTCACCCCTCCACTTT. Full variable domain (outside the CDR3, taken from reference TRBV5-6 and TRBJ1-6): DAGVTQSPTHLIKTRGQQVTLRCSPKSGHDTVSWYQQALGQGPQFIFQYYEEEERQRGNFPDRFSGHQFPNYSSELNVNALLLGDSALYLCASSFKGQSYNSPLHFGNGTRLTVT.

CDR3 sequence: CASSLVAGGHNEQFF. The DNA for the CDR3 is TGCGCCAGCAGCTTGGTAGCGGGGGGGCACAATGAGCAGTTCTTC. This chain joins TRBV5-1 and TRBJ2-1, with TRBD2 matching over 11 bases. V trimming: 0 bases; J trimming: 5 bases; junction bases outside the gene matches: 1. Germline V gene lookup returns CDR1 SGHRS and CDR2 YFSETQ. CDR3 length: 15 residues. Drawing the rest from reference TRBV5-1 and TRBJ2-1, the complete variable domain is KAGVTQTPRYLIKTRGQQVTLSCSPISGHRSVSWYQQTPGQGLQFLFEYFSETQRNKGNFPGRFSGRQFSNSRSEMNVSTLELGDSALYLCASSLVAGGHNEQFFGPGTRLTVL.

The chain carries TRBV4-3 and TRBJ1-4; D is undetermined. V was trimmed by 1 base and J by 8 bases, leaving 8 bases between them. Germline V gene lookup returns CDR1 LGHNA and CDR2 YSLEER. This CDR3 is built from 13 residues. The chain's CDR3 is CASSQGGGEKLFF. CDR3 nucleotides: TGCGCCAGCAGCCAAGGTGGAGGGGAAAAACTGTTTTTT.

The V call is TRBV9, the J call TRBJ1-3; 9 nucleotides align to TRBD1. J was trimmed by 0 bases and V by 0 bases; bases with no gene match: 10. Germline V gene data show CDR1 as SGDLS and CDR2 as YYNGEE. The CDR3 is made up of 19 amino acids. CDR3 sequence (DNA): TGTGCCAGCAGCGTAGCGTCCGGGACAGGGACCCACTCTGGAAACACCATATATTTT. It translates to CASSVASGTGTHSGNTIYF.

The chain combines TRBV7-3 with TRBJ2-7; tentatively, D is TRBD2 (6 bases). This CDR3 is 13 amino acids long. The germline V gene encodes CDR1 SGHTA and CDR2 FQGTGA. V lost 5 bases to trimming and J lost 5 bases, with 13 bases between them. The CDR3 protein is CASSAWRGNEQYF. In nucleotides, the CDR3 is TGTGCCAGCAGCGCCTGGCGGGGAAACGAGCAGTACTTC.

The rearrangement joins TRBV28 to TRBJ1-2; D remains ambiguous. There are 13 residues in the CDR3. Trimming cost V 2 bases and J 3 bases, with 7 bases left between them. Germline values: CDR1 MDHEN, CDR2 SYDVKM. The CDR3 region has the DNA TGTGCCAGCAGTTTACCGTCTGACTATGGCTACACCTTC. It codes for CASSLPSDYGYTF.

This rearrangement joins TRBV10-1 to TRBJ1-6; D is uncertain. Germline CDR1 reads WNHNN; CDR2 reads SYGVQD (reference sequence). V was cut by 8 bases and J by 0 bases, with 14 bases left in between. This CDR3 spans 16 amino acids. CDR3 loop: CASDLAVSSYNSPLHF. The CDR3, as DNA: TGCGCCAGCGATTTGGCGGTGAGCTCCTATAATTCACCCCTCCACTTT.

This rearrangement joins TRBV28 to TRBJ2-3; 8 bases match TRBD2. Germline loops: CDR1 MDHEN, CDR2 SYDVKM. The V gene end was trimmed by 2 bases and the J gene end by 5 bases; junction bases not matched to a gene: 12. The CDR3 loop spans 17 amino acids. In DNA, the CDR3 is TGTGCCAGCAGTTTAACGTCTAGCGGGCAGACGGGAGATACGCAGTATTTT. Encoded protein: CASSLTSSGQTGDTQYF.

The chain employs TRBV11-3 and TRBJ1-1, with 7 bases that match TRBD1. V gave up 5 bases and J gave up 7 bases; unmatched junction bases: 7. CDR1 SGHNT and CDR2 YENEEA come from the germline V gene. The CDR3 length is 13 residues. CDR3 loop: CASSKMGDSEAFF. The CDR3 DNA reads as TGTGCCAGCAGCAAAATGGGGGACAGTGAAGCTTTCTTT.

In its sample, this clone was seen once. CDR3: CASSPGVWTDTQYF. The DNA for the CDR3 is TGTGCCAGCTCACCAGGAGTATGGACAGATACGCAGTATTTT. The rearrangement links TRBV18 to TRBJ2-3; no reliable D call. This CDR3 is 14 amino acids long. Trimming stripped 2 bases from V and 3 bases from J, with 9 bases between. In germline, CDR1 is KGHSH, CDR2 LQKENI.

For the CDR3, the DNA is TGCGCCAGCAGCCAAGATACGGGGGGAGAGACCCAGTACTTC. Its protein is CASSQDTGGETQYF. V usage is TRBV4-3 and J usage is TRBJ2-5; 7 bases agree with TRBD2. The J segment lost 4 bases and the V segment lost 0 bases, leaving 2 bases of the junction unmatched. The CDR3 sequence is 14 residues long. In germline, CDR1 is LGHNA, CDR2 YSLEER.

The genes are TRBV13 and TRBJ1-2; D perhaps matches TRBD1 (6 bases). Germline loops: CDR1 PRHDT, CDR2 FYEKMQ (reference sequence). This CDR3 has 15 residues. Deletions cut 4 bases from V and 1 base from J, with 13 bases between. CDR3 in amino acids: CASSSGGSLNYGYTF. The CDR3 coding sequence is TGTGCCAGCAGCTCGGGGGGCTCACTTAACTATGGCTACACCTTC.

The chain is built from TRBV5-1 and TRBJ2-3; 10 bases map to TRBD2. The germline V gene has CDR1 SGHRS and CDR2 YFSETQ. The CDR3 has 17 amino acids. V shed 5 bases, J shed 7 bases, and the junction held 16 bases outside the gene matches. CDR3: CASSLGTSGDRPNTQYF. CDR3 in DNA: TGCGCCAGCAGTCTGGGAACTAGCGGGGACCGCCCGAATACGCAGTATTTT.